These 28 T cell receptor beta chains were all obtained from the same sample, sequenced in a study of T cells after yellow fever vaccination. TCRdb itself ran the 5' RACE reads through MiXCR, one entry per CDR3 protein. The sample records just under 600,000 distinct CDR3 sequences, approximately 13% being singletons. The sample was PBMCs, taken on the day of the yellow fever booster vaccination. The receptors derive from a man under 40 who received the YFV17D yellow fever vaccine.

The genes are TRBV18 and TRBJ2-2; weak D call: TRBD1 (7 bases). This CDR3 has 14 residues. V dropped 8 bases and J dropped 3 bases, with 13 bases sitting between them. The germline gives CDR1 KGHSH, CDR2 LQKENI. CDR3 sequence reads: CASAQGEDTGELFF. The CDR3 DNA sequence: TGTGCCAGCGCGCAGGGGGAGGACACCGGGGAGCTGTTTTTT.

This clonotype was seen a few times. The V call is TRBV12-5, the J call TRBJ1-5; D not resolved. Trimming stripped 6 bases from V and 5 bases from J, with 23 bases between. The germline V gene encodes CDR1 LGHNT and CDR2 FRNRAP. This CDR3 comprises 17 residues. The chain's CDR3 is CASGISPRSRDDQPQHF. The DNA of the CDR3 is TGTGCTAGTGGGATATCCCCTAGAAGCCGCGACGATCAGCCCCAGCATTTT.

The chain employs TRBV18 and TRBJ2-7; the D is unclear. The CDR3 consists of 17 residues. Germline V gene sequence: CDR1 KGHSH, CDR2 LQKENI. V was pared by 0 bases and J by 0 bases, with 15 bases between. CDR3 bases: TGTGCCAGCTCACCACCTGGACGGACGAGTAGCTCCTACGAGCAGTACTTC. Translating it yields CASSPPGRTSSSYEQYF.

This clonotype was recorded a few times. The rearrangement uses TRBV7-3 and TRBJ2-1, with 7 bases aligning to TRBD2. Trimming removed 2 bases from V and 2 bases from J; junction bases left unmatched: 3. Germline V lookup: CDR1 SGHTA, CDR2 FQGTGA. The CDR3 runs 15 residues. CDR3 sequence: CASSLQAGPYNEQFF. CDR3 coding DNA: TGTGCCAGCAGCTTACAAGCGGGACCCTACAATGAGCAGTTCTTC. The full variable domain, with the rest looked up from reference TRBV7-3 and TRBJ2-1, is GAGVSQTPSNKVTEKGKYVELRCDPISGHTALYWYRQSLGQGPEFLIYFQGTGAADDSGLPNDRFFAVRPEGSVSTLKIQRTERGDSAVYLCASSLQAGPYNEQFFGPGTRLTVL.

The J gene is TRBJ2-5, the V gene TRBV20-1; 8 bases agree with TRBD2. The V gene end was trimmed by 3 bases and the J gene end by 5 bases; junction bases not matched to a gene: 14. Germline-derived CDR1 and CDR2 are DFQATT and SNEGSKA (reference sequence). This CDR3 is 16 amino acids long. The CDR3 sequence: CSARIPSGRRDETQYF. Here the CDR3 DNA reads TGCAGTGCTAGGATTCCCAGCGGGAGACGTGATGAGACCCAGTACTTC.

CDR3 sequence (DNA): TGCAGCGTTGAAAGACTAGTACAGCAAGAGACCCAGTACTTC. It yields the protein CSVERLVQQETQYF. V usage is TRBV29-1 and J usage is TRBJ2-5; D perhaps matches TRBD2 (6 bases). Germline assignment: CDR1 SQVTM and CDR2 ANQGSEA. This CDR3 region has 14 residues. Trimming stripped 2 bases from V and 2 bases from J, with 12 bases between.

This clonotype was counted a few times. The genes are TRBV12-3 or TRBV12-4 and TRBJ2-7; D not certain. Trimming removed 2 bases at V and 2 bases at J, with 10 bases between. This CDR3 has 14 residues. The CDR3 sequence: CASSLISGTYEQYF. CDR3 sequence (DNA): TGTGCCAGCAGTTTAATATCAGGTACCTACGAGCAGTACTTC.

This clonotype was counted only a few times. This rearrangement joins TRBV6-1 to TRBJ1-2; the match to TRBD1 covers 7 bases. The CDR3 covers 15 residues. The V segment lost 7 bases and the J segment 0 bases; nucleotides outside the gene matches: 8. Germline CDR1 MNHNS, CDR2 SASEGT. The CDR3 loop is CASKLGGQPNYGYTF. Written as DNA, the CDR3 is TGTGCCAGCAAGCTTGGGGGACAGCCTAACTATGGCTACACCTTC.

The chain has TRBV5-8 and TRBJ1-3; no firm D call. This CDR3 comprises 17 residues. Trimming cost V 3 bases and J 0 bases, with 16 bases left between them. CDR1 SGHTS and CDR2 YDEGEE come from the germline V gene. This chain's CDR3 is CASSWSSEPLSGNTIYF. Written as DNA, the CDR3 is TGTGCCAGCAGCTGGTCGTCGGAGCCTCTCTCTGGAAACACCATATATTTT.

The genes are TRBV12-3 or TRBV12-4 and TRBJ2-1; tentative D call: TRBD2 (5 bases). The CDR3 runs 12 residues. Trimming shortened V by 6 bases and J by 8 bases, and 11 bases separated the two germline ends. CDR3 region: CASSRRWDEQFF. In nucleotides, the CDR3 is TGTGCCAGCAGCCGGAGGTGGGATGAGCAGTTCTTC.

This clonotype was picked up a small number of times. The J gene is TRBJ2-5, the V gene TRBV5-1, with TRBD2 matching over 9 bases. V lost 0 bases to trimming and J lost 6 bases; unmatched junction nucleotides: 6. The CDR3 spans 15 residues. Germline CDR1 SGHRS, CDR2 YFSETQ. The CDR3 spells CASSLDGLAWQTQYF. The CDR3 DNA follows: TGCGCCAGCAGCTTGGATGGACTAGCGTGGCAGACCCAGTACTTC.

The V call is TRBV9, the J call TRBJ1-2; D possibly corresponds to TRBD1 (5 bases). The germline V gene encodes CDR1 SGDLS and CDR2 YYNGEE. There are 14 residues in the CDR3. V lost 2 bases, J lost 4 bases, and 12 bases lay in between. CDR3 DNA sequence: TGTGCCAGCAGCGTGGGGGAAAATTTCTATGGCTACACCTTC. Amino acid sequence: CASSVGENFYGYTF.

This sequence joins TRBV27 and TRBJ2-3; D remains ambiguous. The CDR3 contains 13 residues. Per the germline V gene, CDR1 is MNHEY and CDR2 is SMNVEV (reference sequence). V shed 7 bases and J shed 0 bases, with 8 bases lying between them. The CDR3 coding sequence is TGTGCCAGCAAACCGACTAGCACAGATACGCAGTATTTT. It yields the protein CASKPTSTDTQYF.

The V and J genes are TRBV29-1 and TRBJ2-3; D might be TRBD2 (6 bases). This CDR3 contains 17 residues. Per germline, CDR1 SQVTM and CDR2 ANQGSEA. Trimming removed 6 bases from V and 5 bases from J, with 27 bases in between. The CDR3 DNA reads TGCAGCGTGCTGGACTCGAACGTGCGGGATAAGGAAGATACGCAGTATTTT. It specifies CSVLDSNVRDKEDTQYF.

This rearrangement joins TRBV12-3 or TRBV12-4 to TRBJ2-1; 7 nucleotides line up with TRBD2. The J segment lost 11 bases and the V segment lost 5 bases, leaving 6 bases of the junction unmatched. CDR3 length: 12 amino acids. In nucleotides, the CDR3 is TGTGCCAGCAGTGCTAGCGGTTACCAGCAGTTCTTC. The encoded protein is CASSASGYQQFF.

The genes are TRBV5-1 and TRBJ2-1; D is undetermined. Between the trimmed V and J ends, which lost 0 bases and 5 bases, there was a span of 6 bases. The length of the CDR3 is 13 residues. Germline V gene sequence: CDR1 SGHRS, CDR2 YFSETQ. Here the CDR3 reads CASSLADHNEQFF. The CDR3, as DNA: TGCGCCAGCAGCTTGGCCGATCACAATGAGCAGTTCTTC.

The chain employs TRBV20-1 and TRBJ2-7; 7 nucleotides line up with TRBD1. The CDR3 runs to 13 residues. V lost 6 bases, J lost 4 bases, and 9 bases stayed unmatched. In germline, CDR1 is DFQATT, CDR2 SNEGSKA (reference sequence). The CDR3 sequence: CSAYTDRAYEQYF. The CDR3 region has the DNA TGCAGTGCCTATACAGACAGGGCTTACGAGCAGTACTTC.

This clonotype was counted only a few times. This rearrangement joins TRBV7-2 to TRBJ1-1; D might be TRBD1 (6 bases). The CDR3 length is 17 residues. From germline, CDR1 is SGHTA and CDR2 FQGNSA. The germline V and J ends were trimmed by 5 bases and 4 bases, with 23 bases remaining between them. In DNA form, the CDR3 reads TGTGCCAGCAGCCCGAAGTGGGGGGCAGGAAGCACCACTGAAGCTTTCTTT. It is translated as CASSPKWGAGSTTEAFF.

The chain joins TRBV6-5 to TRBJ1-2; 11 bases align to TRBD1. Looked up from germline, CDR1 is MNHEY and CDR2 is SVGAGI. The CDR3 is made up of 17 amino acids. Losses at the gene ends were 3 bases for V and 6 bases for J; bases not matched to a gene: 12. CDR3 bases: TGTGCCAGCAGTTATTTCCTGGACAGGGGGCAAGGAAATGGCTACACCTTC. Translated, it gives CASSYFLDRGQGNGYTF.

This chain links TRBV19 with TRBJ2-5, with a weak D call TRBD1 (5 bases). Germline V gene sequence: CDR1 LNHDA, CDR2 SQIVND (reference sequence). The CDR3 has 15 amino acids. V gave up 6 bases and J gave up 2 bases, with 16 bases separating them. This chain's CDR3 is CASSGGDRPQETQYF. The DNA for the CDR3 is TGTGCCAGTAGCGGCGGTGACAGACCTCAAGAGACCCAGTACTTC.

In this sample, this clonotype turned up a few times. This sequence joins TRBV4-1 and TRBJ2-7; 11 positions match TRBD1. The CDR3 consists of 16 residues. V lost 1 base to trimming and J lost 7 bases; unmatched junction nucleotides: 9. The V gene's germline CDR1 is MGHRA and CDR2 YSYEKL. CDR3 nucleotide sequence: TGCGCCAGCAGCCAAGGGTACGGGACAGGGGGAGTGGAGCAGTACTTC. It encodes CASSQGYGTGGVEQYF.

This clonotype was recorded a few times. This chain uses TRBV24-1 with TRBJ2-6; no clear D. Trimming took off 1 base at V and 0 bases at J, with 3 bases between the two ends. This CDR3 has 15 residues. In germline, CDR1 is KGHDR, CDR2 SFDVKD. This CDR3 reads CATSDFISGANVLTF. CDR3 DNA sequence: TGTGCCACCAGTGATTTTATCTCTGGGGCCAACGTCCTGACTTTC.

DNA for the CDR3: TGTGCCACCAGTGACACGGACAAGAACACCGGGGAGCTGTTTTTT. It specifies CATSDTDKNTGELFF. The V and J genes are TRBV24-1 and TRBJ2-2, with D possibly TRBD1 on 5 matching bases. In germline, CDR1 is KGHDR, CDR2 SFDVKD. Trimming removed 4 bases from V and 1 base from J, with 9 bases in between. This CDR3 comprises 15 residues.

There are many counts of this clonotype. V usage is TRBV7-8 and J usage is TRBJ2-1; 7 bases match TRBD2. Germline CDR1 SGHVS, CDR2 FQNEAQ. With V trimmed by 1 base and J by 5 bases, 8 bases remained unmatched. The CDR3 has 16 residues. CDR3 sequence reads: CASSLVRRELNNEQFF. The DNA for the CDR3 is TGTGCCAGCAGCTTAGTTCGGCGGGAGCTAAACAATGAGCAGTTCTTC. Drawing the rest from reference TRBV7-8 and TRBJ2-1, the complete variable domain is GAGVSQSPRYKVAKRGQDVALRCDPISGHVSLFWYQQALGQGPEFLTYFQNEAQLDKSGLPSDRFFAERPEGSVSTLKIQRTQQEDSAVYLCASSLVRRELNNEQFFGPGTRLTVL.

V gene TRBV27 combines with J gene TRBJ2-1; possibly TRBD1 for D (6 bases). Germline CDR1 is MNHEY and CDR2 is SMNVEV (reference sequence). The CDR3 runs 15 residues. V shed 6 bases and J shed 0 bases, with 12 bases lying between them. The CDR3 loop is CASRDRLSSYNEQFF. In DNA form, the CDR3 reads TGTGCCAGCAGGGACAGACTGAGCTCCTACAATGAGCAGTTCTTC.

This clonotype was found a few times. The J gene is TRBJ2-1, the V gene TRBV7-9; 7 bases fit TRBD2. V shed 8 bases, J shed 0 bases, and the junction held 4 bases outside the gene matches. The CDR3 runs 14 residues. Germline CDR1 is SEHNR and CDR2 is FQNEAQ (reference sequence). The CDR3 loop is CASVSGFSYNEQFF. In DNA form, the CDR3 reads TGTGCCAGCGTTAGCGGGTTCTCCTACAATGAGCAGTTCTTC. Looking up the rest from reference TRBV7-9 and TRBJ2-1 gives the full variable domain: DTGVSQNPRHKITKRGQNVTFRCDPISEHNRLYWYRQTLGQGPEFLTYFQNEAQLEKSRLLSDRFSAERPKGSFSTLEIQRTEQGDSAMYLCASVSGFSYNEQFFGPGTRLTVL.

This clonotype appeared a few times. This chain uses TRBV7-8 with TRBJ2-2, with 7 bases lining up with TRBD2. The CDR3 runs to 16 residues. Germline CDR1 is SGHVS and CDR2 is FQNEAQ. Germline trimming cut 3 bases from V and 6 bases from J; bases unmatched to any gene: 10. The CDR3 coding sequence is TGTGCCAGCAGCTTTTCGGGACTACCTACCGCCGGGGAGCTGTTTTTT. Its protein product is CASSFSGLPTAGELFF.

In its sample, this clonotype was seen many times. This rearrangement joins TRBV20-1 to TRBJ2-1; possibly TRBD1 or TRBD2 for D (7 bases each). CDR1 is DFQATT, CDR2 SNEGSKA, per germline (reference sequence). This CDR3 is built from 13 residues. The CDR3 nucleotides read TGCAGCTGCGGGGAGGGGGCGCGAAATGAGCAGTTCTTC. As protein: CSCGEGARNEQFF.